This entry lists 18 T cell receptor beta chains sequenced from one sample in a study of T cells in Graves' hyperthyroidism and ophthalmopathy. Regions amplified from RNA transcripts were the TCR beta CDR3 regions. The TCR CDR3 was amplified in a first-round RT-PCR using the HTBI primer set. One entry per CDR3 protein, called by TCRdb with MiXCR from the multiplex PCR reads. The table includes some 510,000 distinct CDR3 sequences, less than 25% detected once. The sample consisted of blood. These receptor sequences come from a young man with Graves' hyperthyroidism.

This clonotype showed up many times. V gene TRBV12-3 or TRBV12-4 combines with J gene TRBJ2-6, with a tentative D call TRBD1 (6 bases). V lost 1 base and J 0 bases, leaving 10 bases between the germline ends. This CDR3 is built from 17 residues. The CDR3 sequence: CASSLGTDPSGANVLTF. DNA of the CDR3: TGTGCCAGCAGTTTAGGGACAGATCCCTCTGGGGCCAACGTCCTGACTTTC.

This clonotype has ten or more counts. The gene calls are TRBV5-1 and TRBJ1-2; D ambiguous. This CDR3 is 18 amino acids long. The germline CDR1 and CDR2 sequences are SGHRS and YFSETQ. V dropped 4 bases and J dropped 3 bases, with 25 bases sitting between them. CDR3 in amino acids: CASSALPKGPLKDYGYTF. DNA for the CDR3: TGCGCCAGCAGCGCCCTACCAAAGGGCCCGCTTAAGGACTATGGCTACACCTTC.

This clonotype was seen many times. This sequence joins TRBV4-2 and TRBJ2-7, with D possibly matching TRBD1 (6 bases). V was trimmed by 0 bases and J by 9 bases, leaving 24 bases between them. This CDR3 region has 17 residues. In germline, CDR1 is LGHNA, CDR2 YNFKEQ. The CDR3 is CASSQERWQGKFTAQYF. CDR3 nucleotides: TGTGCCAGCAGCCAAGAGAGATGGCAGGGGAAGTTCACAGCGCAGTACTTC.

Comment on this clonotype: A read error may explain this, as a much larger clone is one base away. CDR3 DNA: TGCAGCGTCCAGGGGGCGGGCGGGGAGCTGTTTTTT. Its translation is CSVQGAGGELFF. The chain links TRBV29-1 to TRBJ2-2; 8 positions match TRBD1. V was clipped by 6 bases and J by 7 bases; unmatched bases: 4. Per the germline V gene, CDR1 is SQVTM and CDR2 is ANQGSEA. The CDR3 is made up of 12 amino acids.

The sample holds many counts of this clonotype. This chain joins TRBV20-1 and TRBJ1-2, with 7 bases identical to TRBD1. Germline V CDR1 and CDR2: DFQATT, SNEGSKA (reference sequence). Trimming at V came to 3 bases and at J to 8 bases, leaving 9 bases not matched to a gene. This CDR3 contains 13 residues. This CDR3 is CSASPTGEGGYTF. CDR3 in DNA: TGCAGTGCTAGCCCTACAGGGGAAGGAGGCTACACCTTC.

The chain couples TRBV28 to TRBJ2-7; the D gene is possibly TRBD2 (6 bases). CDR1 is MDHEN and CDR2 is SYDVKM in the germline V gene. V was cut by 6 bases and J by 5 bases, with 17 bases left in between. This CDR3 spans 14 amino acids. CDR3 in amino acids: CASSPSGERHEQYF. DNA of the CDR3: TGTGCCAGCAGCCCCTCGGGGGAACGGCACGAGCAGTACTTC. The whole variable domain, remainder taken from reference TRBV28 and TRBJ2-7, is DVKVTQSSRYLVKRTGEKVFLECVQDMDHENMFWYRQDPGLGLRLIYFSYDVKMKEKGDIPEGYSVSREKKERFSLILESASTNQTSMYLCASSPSGERHEQYFGPGTRLTVT.

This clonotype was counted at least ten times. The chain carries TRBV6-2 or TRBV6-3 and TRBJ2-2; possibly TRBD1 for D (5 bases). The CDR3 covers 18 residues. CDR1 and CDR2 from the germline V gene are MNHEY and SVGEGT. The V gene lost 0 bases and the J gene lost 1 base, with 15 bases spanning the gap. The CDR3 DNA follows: TGTGCCAGCAGTTACTCGAAGGGATCAGGGCGGAACACCGGGGAGCTGTTTTTT. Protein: CASSYSKGSGRNTGELFF.

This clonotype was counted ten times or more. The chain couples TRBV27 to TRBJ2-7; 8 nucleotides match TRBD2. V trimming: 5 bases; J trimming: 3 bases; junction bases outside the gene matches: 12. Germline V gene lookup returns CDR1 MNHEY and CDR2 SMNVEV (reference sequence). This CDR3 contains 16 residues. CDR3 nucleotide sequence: TGTGCCAGCAGTCCCCACGGTATAGCGGGATTCTACGAGCAGTACTTC. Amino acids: CASSPHGIAGFYEQYF.

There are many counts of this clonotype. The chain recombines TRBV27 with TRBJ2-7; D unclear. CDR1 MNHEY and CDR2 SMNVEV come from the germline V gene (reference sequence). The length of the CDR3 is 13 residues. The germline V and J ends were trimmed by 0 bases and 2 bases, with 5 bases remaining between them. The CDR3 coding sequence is TGTGCCAGCAGTTTATCTTCGGCCTACGAGCAGTACTTC. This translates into CASSLSSAYEQYF.

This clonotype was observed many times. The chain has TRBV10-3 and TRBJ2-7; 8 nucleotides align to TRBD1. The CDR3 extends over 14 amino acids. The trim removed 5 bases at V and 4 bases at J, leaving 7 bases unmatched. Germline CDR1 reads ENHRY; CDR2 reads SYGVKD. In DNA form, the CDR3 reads TGTGCCATCAGTACGACAGGGGCTGTTTACGAGCAGTACTTC. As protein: CAISTTGAVYEQYF.

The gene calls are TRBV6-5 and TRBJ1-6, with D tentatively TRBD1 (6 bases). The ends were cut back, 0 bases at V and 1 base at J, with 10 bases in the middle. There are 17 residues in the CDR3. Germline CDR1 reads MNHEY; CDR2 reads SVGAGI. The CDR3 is CASSYSRGNSYNSPLHF. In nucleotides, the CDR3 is TGTGCCAGCAGTTACTCGAGGGGGAATTCCTATAATTCACCCCTCCACTTT.

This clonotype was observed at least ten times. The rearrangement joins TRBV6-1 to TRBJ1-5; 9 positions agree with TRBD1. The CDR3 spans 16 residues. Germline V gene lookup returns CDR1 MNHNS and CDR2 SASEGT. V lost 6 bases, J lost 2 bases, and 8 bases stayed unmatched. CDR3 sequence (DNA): TGTGCCAGCAGCCGGGACAGGGTGAGGGGCAATCAGCCCCAGCATTTT. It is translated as CASSRDRVRGNQPQHF.

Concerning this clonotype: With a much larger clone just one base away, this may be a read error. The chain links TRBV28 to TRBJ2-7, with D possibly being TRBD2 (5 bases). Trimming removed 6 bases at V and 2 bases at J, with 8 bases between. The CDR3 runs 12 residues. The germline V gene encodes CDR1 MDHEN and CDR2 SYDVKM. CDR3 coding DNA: TGTGCCAGCAGCCAGAGGGCCTACGAGCAGTACTTC. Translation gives CASSQRAYEQYF.

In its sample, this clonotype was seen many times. The CDR3 region has the DNA TGTGCCACCAGTGAGACACTAGCGGGGGAAAGCGAGCAGTACTTC. This translates into CATSETLAGESEQYF. The chain joins TRBV24-1 to TRBJ2-7, with TRBD2 identical over 11 bases. V lost 4 bases to trimming and J lost 6 bases; unmatched junction nucleotides: 7. The length of the CDR3 is 15 residues. The germline V gene has CDR1 KGHDR and CDR2 SFDVKD.

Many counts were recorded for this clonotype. For the CDR3, the DNA is TGTGCCAGCAGCCTATCGTTTACAGGGCCAGACTATGGCTACACCTTC. Translating gives CASSLSFTGPDYGYTF. The chain has TRBV9 and TRBJ1-2; D may be TRBD1 (6 bases). The V end was cut by 4 bases, the J end by 3 bases, with 19 bases between. The germline CDR1 and CDR2 sequences are SGDLS and YYNGEE. The CDR3 runs to 16 residues.

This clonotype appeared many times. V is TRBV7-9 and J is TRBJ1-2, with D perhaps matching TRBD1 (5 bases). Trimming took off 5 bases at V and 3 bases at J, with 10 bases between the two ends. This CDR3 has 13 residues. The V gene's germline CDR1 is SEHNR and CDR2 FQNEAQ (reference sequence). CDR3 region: CASSIEGDYGYTF. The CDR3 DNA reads TGTGCCAGCAGCATCGAAGGGGACTATGGCTACACCTTC.

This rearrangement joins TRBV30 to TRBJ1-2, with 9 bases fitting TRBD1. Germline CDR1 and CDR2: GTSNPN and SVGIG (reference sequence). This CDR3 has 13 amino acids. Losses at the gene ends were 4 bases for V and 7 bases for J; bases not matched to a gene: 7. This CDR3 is CAWMDRGGRGYTF. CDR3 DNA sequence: TGTGCCTGGATGGACAGGGGCGGTCGTGGCTACACCTTC. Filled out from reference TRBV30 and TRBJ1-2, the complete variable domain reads SQTIHQWPATLVQPVGSPLSLECTVEGTSNPNLYWYRQAAGRGLQLLFYSVGIGQISSEVPQNLSASRPQDRQFILSSKKLLLSDSGFYLCAWMDRGGRGYTFGSGTRLTVV.

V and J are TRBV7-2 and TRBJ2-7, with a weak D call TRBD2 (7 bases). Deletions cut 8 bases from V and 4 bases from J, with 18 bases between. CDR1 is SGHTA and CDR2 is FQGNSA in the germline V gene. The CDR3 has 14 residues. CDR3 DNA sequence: TGTGCCAGCGGTTTACAGGGAGGGGAATACGAGCAGTACTTC. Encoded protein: CASGLQGGEYEQYF.